These 10 T cell receptor beta chains share one sample of origin, sequenced in a study of regulatory T cells in long-lasting Graves disease. Time point of the sample: newly diagnosed GD, antithyroid drugs for less than 3 months. RNA extracted from PBMCs served as the sequencing template. Researchers made TCR beta libraries by using iRepertoire HTBI primers and running Arm-PCR on CDR3 regions. MiXCR, run by TCRdb on the multiplex PCR reads, gives a single entry per CDR3 protein. The table lists about 620,000 distinct CDR3 sequences, roughly 15% of them singletons. In addition, the sample was reused for a study of T cells in Graves' hyperthyroidism and ophthalmopathy.

Sequenced here: peripheral blood mononuclear cells (PBMCs), sampled at new diagnosis, from a patient treated with antithyroid drugs. All receptors derive from a woman younger than 45 with Graves disease.

The gene calls are TRBV27 and TRBJ2-7, with 7 bases fitting TRBD2. CDR1 MNHEY and CDR2 SMNVEV come from the germline V gene (reference sequence). This CDR3 has 16 amino acids. The J segment lost 0 bases and the V segment lost 4 bases, leaving 9 bases of the junction unmatched. Here the CDR3 reads CASSSVLAAPSYEQYF. The CDR3 coding sequence is TGTGCCAGCAGTTCCGTTCTAGCGGCCCCCTCCTACGAGCAGTACTTC.

The V call is TRBV28, the J call TRBJ1-1, with D perhaps matching TRBD1 (6 bases). The CDR3 covers 12 residues. V was cut by 10 bases and J by 5 bases, with 14 bases left in between. CDR1 is MDHEN and CDR2 is SYDVKM in the germline V gene. CDR3 bases: TGTGCCACTCTGGGACAAGCGACTGAAGCTTTCTTT. It translates to CATLGQATEAFF.

This clonotype has only a few counts. The chain combines TRBV11-2 with TRBJ1-5; D is unclear. CDR1 is SGHAT and CDR2 is FQNNGV in the germline V gene. The V and J ends lost 0 bases and 9 bases respectively, with 6 bases between them. The CDR3 consists of 12 residues. The CDR3 here is CASSLDDSPQHF. The CDR3 DNA reads as TGTGCCAGCAGCTTAGACGACTCGCCCCAGCATTTT.

Remarks on this clonotype: A clone one base away is much larger, so this may be a read error. The chain combines TRBV28 with TRBJ2-3; D call uncertain. CDR1 is MDHEN, CDR2 SYDVKM, per germline. The V and J ends lost 8 bases and 2 bases respectively, with 8 bases between them. This CDR3 spans 12 amino acids. The CDR3, as DNA: TGTGCCAGCGGACCCGACACAGATACGCAGTATTTT. This translates into CASGPDTDTQYF.

This clonotype was recorded at least ten times. The V and J genes are TRBV28 and TRBJ2-7; D is ambiguous. The CDR3 totals 10 residues. Germline values: CDR1 MDHEN, CDR2 SYDVKM. The ends were cut back, 6 bases at V and 2 bases at J, with 2 bases in the middle. CDR3 sequence (DNA): TGTGCCAGCAGGACCTACGAGCAGTACTTC. Protein product: CASRTYEQYF.

J is TRBJ2-2 and V is TRBV12-3 or TRBV12-4; no clear D gene. The length of the CDR3 is 14 residues. Trimming cost V 5 bases and J 2 bases, with 9 bases left between them. The CDR3 spells CASSVTSNTGELFF. CDR3 nucleotides: TGTGCCAGCAGTGTCACATCCAACACCGGGGAGCTGTTTTTT.

V gene TRBV27 combines with J gene TRBJ2-7; TRBD2 matches at 11 bases. The CDR3 is 15 amino acids. The germline V gene has CDR1 MNHEY and CDR2 SMNVEV (reference sequence). Unmatched junction bases numbered 6, after V lost 5 bases and J lost 3 bases. CDR3 coding DNA: TGTGCCAGCAGTATAGCGGGAGGGACCCTCTACGAGCAGTACTTC. Translation: CASSIAGGTLYEQYF.

This chain links TRBV5-6 with TRBJ1-5; 9 bases are shared with TRBD1. The J segment lost 5 bases and the V segment lost 0 bases, leaving 15 bases of the junction unmatched. This CDR3 has 19 residues. Germline CDR1 is SGHDT and CDR2 is YYEEEE. The CDR3, as DNA: TGTGCCAGCAGCTTGGAAGGGACAGGGATTGTTTTGGTCCATCAGCCCCAGCATTTT. Amino acid sequence: CASSLEGTGIVLVHQPQHF.

V gene TRBV24-1 combines with J gene TRBJ2-1; D gene unclear. V was clipped by 9 bases and J by 8 bases, with 13 bases between them. The CDR3 contains 12 residues. CDR1 and CDR2 (germline): KGHDR, SFDVKD. CDR3 nucleotide sequence: TGTGCCACCGGCGGTTGGGCCGATGAGCAGTTCTTC. It is translated as CATGGWADEQFF.

The V call is TRBV5-6, the J call TRBJ1-1, with a possible D match to TRBD1 (5 bases). V lost 4 bases, J lost 5 bases, and 18 bases lay in between. The CDR3 is 15 residues long. Germline V lookup: CDR1 SGHDT, CDR2 YYEEEE. The CDR3 is CASSDLGRSGTEAFF. In DNA form, the CDR3 reads TGTGCCAGCAGCGATTTGGGGCGGTCAGGAACTGAAGCTTTCTTT.